The TCR beta chain described here comes from a study of shared clonotypes between healthy human individuals. About the research overall: Researchers drew samples from a couple of women and three men aged 18 to 49.

Sequencing was at deep level. The method was immunoSEQ multiplex PCR; TCRdb's version includes in-frame clones alone and lacks a portion of them. Of 800,000 to 950,000 clones in the sample, around 96% were seen once. As regards this clone: Its antigen is still unknown.

Germline loops: CDR1 SQVTM, CDR2 ANQGSEA. J was trimmed by 3 bases and V by 0 bases; bases with no gene match: 29. This CDR3 is built from 23 residues. Study findings and constraints: Unshared clonotypes carried lower generation probabilities than those common to all four donors. Deeper or shallower sequencing was expected to change how clonotypes are shared among donors.

CD45RO-negative, CCR7-selected cells formed the naive CD8 fraction, which excluded terminally differentiated effector memory CD45RA+ cells. Sample: naive CD8+ T cells sorted from blood. The rearrangement joins TRBV29-1 to TRBJ1-2; TRBD1 matches 9 bases. This sequence was found in a man aged 25 to 40 in good health. This CDR3 is CSVEEVQEVNRDRVIGSDYGYTF. CDR3 DNA sequence: TGCAGCGTTGAAGAGGTGCAGGAGGTGAACCGGGACAGGGTCATCGGCTCCGACTATGGCTACACCTTC.